This T cell receptor (beta chain) stems from a study of blood T cells in healthy people across ages. Through a sample-barcoded 5' primer and a J-beta primer mix, a second PCR was run for 7 to 11 cycles. TCRdb used MiXCR to reprocess the 5' RACE reads, holding one entry per CDR3 protein. Altogether 800,000 or so distinct CDR3 sequences are present, 62% being singletons, with the ten largest covering roughly a quarter. A note on this clonotype: Its antigen is not identified.

The study, taken as a whole, reports: In older individuals, TCR beta diversity per million T cells was lower, falling roughly linearly with age.

The donors, aged roughly 6 to 100, were healthy Caucasians from Russia. The authors drew roughly 9.8 milliliters of peripheral blood from each donor. The amount of total RNA extracted per sample was at least 5 micrograms. CDR3 length equals 13 residues. Trimming shortened V by 1 base and J by 6 bases, and 10 bases separated the two germline ends. In germline, CDR1 is SEHNR, CDR2 FQNEAQ (reference sequence). The chain links TRBV7-9 to TRBJ2-7; D might be TRBD1 (6 bases). The specimen sequenced was blood. The sequence derives from a man aged 25 to 40 in good health. The DNA for the CDR3 is TGTGCCAGCAGCTTAGTTTCGGACAGCGAGCAGTACTTC. The encoded protein is CASSLVSDSEQYF.